Each of the 8 T cell receptor beta chains below was sequenced from the same sample in a study of identical twins. MiXCR, applied by TCRdb to the 5' RACE reads, yields one record per CDR3 protein. The data contain 450,000 to 650,000 distinct CDR3 sequences, about 16% of them singletons. In addition, the sample was reused for a study of yellow fever vaccine responses in identical twins.

The sample was CD4+ T cells sorted from blood. Receptors originate from a woman younger than 30 in good health.

The chain couples TRBV7-9 to TRBJ1-5, with D hard to call. Germline V CDR1 and CDR2: SEHNR, FQNEAQ (reference sequence). The CDR3 extends over 12 amino acids. Trimming stripped 3 bases from V and 3 bases from J, with 3 bases between. In DNA, the CDR3 is TGTGCCAGCAGCTTCACCAATCAGCCCCAGCATTTT. Translated, it gives CASSFTNQPQHF.

The chain recombines TRBV20-1 with TRBJ2-2; TRBD1 matches at 9 bases. The CDR3 length is 18 residues. V trimming: 1 base; J trimming: 4 bases; junction bases outside the gene matches: 13. From germline, CDR1 is DFQATT and CDR2 SNEGSKA (reference sequence). The CDR3 here is CSARGGDRGTFGTGELFF. CDR3 nucleotide sequence: TGCAGTGCTAGAGGCGGCGACAGGGGGACCTTTGGCACCGGGGAGCTGTTTTTT.

This clonotype was detected a few times. The rearrangement uses TRBV12-3 or TRBV12-4 and TRBJ2-1; 10 nucleotides line up with TRBD2. This CDR3 is 17 amino acids long. V lost 3 bases to trimming and J lost 0 bases; unmatched junction nucleotides: 5. In DNA, the CDR3 is TGTGCCAGCAGTTTTGGGGCTAGCGGGAGCTCCTACAATGAGCAGTTCTTC. This sequence encodes CASSFGASGSSYNEQFF.

The rearrangement links TRBV5-1 to TRBJ2-2, with 7 bases identical to TRBD1. Germline CDR1 SGHRS, CDR2 YFSETQ. This CDR3 has 16 amino acids. Germline trimming cut 1 base from V and 2 bases from J; bases unmatched to any gene: 5. The CDR3 loop reads CASSLSGTENTGELFF. CDR3 coding DNA: TGCGCCAGCAGCTTGTCCGGGACAGAAAACACCGGGGAGCTGTTTTTT.

The chain recombines TRBV5-1 with TRBJ2-7; 9 nucleotides align to TRBD1. Germline V CDR1 and CDR2: SGHRS, YFSETQ. CDR3 length equals 15 residues. After removal of 2 bases from V and 3 bases from J, the junction contained 6 bases not matched to a gene. CDR3 amino acids: CASSLQGAQVYEQYF. The DNA for the CDR3 is TGCGCCAGCAGCTTACAGGGGGCGCAAGTCTACGAGCAGTACTTC.

The chain recombines TRBV28 with TRBJ2-7, with 12 positions matching TRBD2. CDR1 and CDR2 (germline): MDHEN, SYDVKM. V dropped 8 bases and J dropped 3; count of bases not matched to a gene: 5. This CDR3 comprises 14 residues. Written as DNA, the CDR3 is TGTGCCAGCGGCCTAGCGGGAGGGAGCTACGAGCAGTACTTC. It codes for CASGLAGGSYEQYF.

The sample holds a few counts of this clonotype. This chain connects TRBV5-1 to TRBJ2-7, with D perhaps matching TRBD1 or TRBD2 (6 bases each). Trimming stripped 1 base from V and 2 bases from J, with 7 bases between. The CDR3 sequence is 13 residues long. The germline V gene encodes CDR1 SGHRS and CDR2 YFSETQ. CDR3 DNA sequence: TGCGCCAGCAGCTTGAGGGGGGCCTACGAGCAGTACTTC. Translation gives CASSLRGAYEQYF.

The chain joins TRBV14 to TRBJ2-2, with D tentatively TRBD1 (5 bases). CDR1 SGHDN and CDR2 FVKESK come from the germline V gene. The CDR3 is made up of 16 amino acids. Trimming removed 0 bases from V and 11 bases from J, with 19 bases in between. The CDR3 here is CASSQETRRRQGELFF. The CDR3 bases are TGTGCCAGCAGCCAAGAAACCCGACGTCGGCAGGGAGAGCTGTTTTTT.